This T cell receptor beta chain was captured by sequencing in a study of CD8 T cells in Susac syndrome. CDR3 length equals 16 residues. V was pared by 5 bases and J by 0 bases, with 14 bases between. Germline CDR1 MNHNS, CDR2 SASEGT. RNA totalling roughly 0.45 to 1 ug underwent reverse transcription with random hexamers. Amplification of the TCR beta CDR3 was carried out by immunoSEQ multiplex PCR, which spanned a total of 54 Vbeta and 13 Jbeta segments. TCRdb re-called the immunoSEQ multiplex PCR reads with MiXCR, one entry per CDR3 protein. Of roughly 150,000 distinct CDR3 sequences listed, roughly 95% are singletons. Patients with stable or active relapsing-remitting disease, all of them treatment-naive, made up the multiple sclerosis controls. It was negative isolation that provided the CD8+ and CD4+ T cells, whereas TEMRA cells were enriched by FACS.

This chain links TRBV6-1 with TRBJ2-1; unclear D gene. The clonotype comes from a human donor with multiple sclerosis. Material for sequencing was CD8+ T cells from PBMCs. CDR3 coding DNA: TGTGCCAGCAGTCCCCAGCCGGGCGGCTCCTACAATGAGCAGTTCTTC. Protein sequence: CASSPQPGGSYNEQFF.